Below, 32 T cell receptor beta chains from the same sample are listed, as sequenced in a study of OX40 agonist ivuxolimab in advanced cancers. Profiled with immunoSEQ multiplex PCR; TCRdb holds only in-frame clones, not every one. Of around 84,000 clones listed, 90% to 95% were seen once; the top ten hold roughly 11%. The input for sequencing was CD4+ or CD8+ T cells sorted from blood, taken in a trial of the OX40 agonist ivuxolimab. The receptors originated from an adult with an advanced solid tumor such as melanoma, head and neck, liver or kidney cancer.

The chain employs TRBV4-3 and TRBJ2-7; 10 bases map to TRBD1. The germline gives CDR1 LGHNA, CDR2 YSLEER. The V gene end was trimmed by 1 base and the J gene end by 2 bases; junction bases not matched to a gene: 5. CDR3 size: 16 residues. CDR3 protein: CASSQGRQGATYEQYF. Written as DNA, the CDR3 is TGCGCCAGCAGCCAAGGCAGACAGGGGGCTACCTACGAGCAGTACTTC.

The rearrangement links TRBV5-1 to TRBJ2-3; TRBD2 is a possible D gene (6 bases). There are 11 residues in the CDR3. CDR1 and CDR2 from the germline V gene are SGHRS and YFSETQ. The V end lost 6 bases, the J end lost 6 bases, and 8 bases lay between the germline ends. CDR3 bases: TGCGCCAGCACCGGGACTGATACGCAGTATTTT. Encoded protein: CASTGTDTQYF.

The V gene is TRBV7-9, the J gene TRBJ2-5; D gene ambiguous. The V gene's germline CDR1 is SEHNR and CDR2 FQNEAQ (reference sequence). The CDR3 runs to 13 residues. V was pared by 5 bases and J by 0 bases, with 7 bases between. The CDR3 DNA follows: TGTGCCAGCAGCCCACCGTACCAAGAGACCCAGTACTTC. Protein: CASSPPYQETQYF. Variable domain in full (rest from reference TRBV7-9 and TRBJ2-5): DTGVSQNPRHKITKRGQNVTFRCDPISEHNRLYWYRQTLGQGPEFLTYFQNEAQLEKSRLLSDRFSAERPKGSFSTLEIQRTEQGDSAMYLCASSPPYQETQYFGPGTRLLVL.

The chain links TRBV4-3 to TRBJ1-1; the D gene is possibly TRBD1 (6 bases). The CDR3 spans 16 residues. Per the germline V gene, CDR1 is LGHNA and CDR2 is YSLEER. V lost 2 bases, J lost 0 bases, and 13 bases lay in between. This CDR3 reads CASSQRHTGLNTEAFF. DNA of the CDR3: TGCGCCAGCAGCCAAAGACATACAGGGCTGAACACTGAAGCTTTCTTT.

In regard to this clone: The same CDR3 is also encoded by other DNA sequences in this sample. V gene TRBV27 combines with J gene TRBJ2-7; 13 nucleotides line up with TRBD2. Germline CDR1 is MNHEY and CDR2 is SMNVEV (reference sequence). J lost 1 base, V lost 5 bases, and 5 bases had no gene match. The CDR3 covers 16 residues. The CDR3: CASSPRLAGGSYEQYF. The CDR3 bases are TGTGCCAGCAGTCCACGACTAGCGGGAGGATCCTACGAGCAGTACTTC.

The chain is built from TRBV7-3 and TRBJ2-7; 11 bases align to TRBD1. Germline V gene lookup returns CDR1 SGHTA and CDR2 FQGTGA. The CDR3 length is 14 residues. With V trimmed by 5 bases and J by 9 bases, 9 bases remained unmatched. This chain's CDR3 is CASSPTGTGGRQYF. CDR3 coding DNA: TGTGCCAGCAGCCCAACCGGGACAGGGGGAAGGCAGTACTTC.

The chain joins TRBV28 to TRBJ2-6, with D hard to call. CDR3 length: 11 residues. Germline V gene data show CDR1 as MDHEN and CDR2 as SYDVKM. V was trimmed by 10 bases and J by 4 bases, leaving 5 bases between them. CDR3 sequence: CATSGANVLTF. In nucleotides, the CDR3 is TGTGCCACCTCGGGGGCCAACGTCCTGACTTTC.

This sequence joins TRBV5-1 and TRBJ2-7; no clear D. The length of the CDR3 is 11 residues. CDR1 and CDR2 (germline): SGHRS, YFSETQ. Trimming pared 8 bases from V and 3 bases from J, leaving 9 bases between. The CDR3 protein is CARSLGYEQYF. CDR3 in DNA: TGCGCCAGATCCTTAGGCTACGAGCAGTACTTC. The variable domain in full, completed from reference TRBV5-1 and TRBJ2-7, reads KAGVTQTPRYLIKTRGQQVTLSCSPISGHRSVSWYQQTPGQGLQFLFEYFSETQRNKGNFPGRFSGRQFSNSRSEMNVSTLELGDSALYLCARSLGYEQYFGPGTRLTVT.

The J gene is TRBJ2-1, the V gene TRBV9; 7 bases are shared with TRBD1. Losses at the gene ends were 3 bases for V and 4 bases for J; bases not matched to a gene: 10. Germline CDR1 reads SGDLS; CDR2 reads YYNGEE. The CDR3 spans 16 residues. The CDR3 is CASSDSGTAPYNEQFF. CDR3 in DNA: TGTGCCAGCAGCGACTCTGGGACAGCCCCTTACAATGAGCAGTTCTTC.

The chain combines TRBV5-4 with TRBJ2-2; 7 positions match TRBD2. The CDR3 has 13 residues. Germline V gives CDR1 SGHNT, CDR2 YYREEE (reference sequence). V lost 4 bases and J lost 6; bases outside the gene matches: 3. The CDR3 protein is CASSIGLAGELFF. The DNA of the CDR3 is TGTGCCAGCAGCATCGGACTAGCCGGGGAGCTGTTTTTT.

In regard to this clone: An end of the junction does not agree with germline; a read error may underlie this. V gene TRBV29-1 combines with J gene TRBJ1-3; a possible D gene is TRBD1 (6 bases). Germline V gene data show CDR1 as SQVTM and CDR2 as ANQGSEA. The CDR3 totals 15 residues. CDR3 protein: CSFERGTSSGNTIYF. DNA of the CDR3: TGCAGCTTTGAACGGGGGACAAGCTCTGGAAACACCATATATTTT. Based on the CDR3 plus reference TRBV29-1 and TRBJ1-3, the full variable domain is SAVISQKPSRDICQRGTSLTIQCQVDSQVTMMFWYRQQPGQSLTLIATANQGSEATYESGFVIDKFPISRPNLTFSTLTVSNMSPEDSSIYLCSFERGTSSGNTIYFGEGSWLTVV.

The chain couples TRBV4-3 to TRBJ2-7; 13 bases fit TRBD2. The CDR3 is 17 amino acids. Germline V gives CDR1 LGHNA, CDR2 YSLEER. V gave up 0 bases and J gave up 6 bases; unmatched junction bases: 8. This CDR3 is CASSQDTTSGRSGEQYF. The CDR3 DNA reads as TGCGCCAGCAGCCAAGATACGACTAGCGGGAGGTCGGGCGAGCAGTACTTC.

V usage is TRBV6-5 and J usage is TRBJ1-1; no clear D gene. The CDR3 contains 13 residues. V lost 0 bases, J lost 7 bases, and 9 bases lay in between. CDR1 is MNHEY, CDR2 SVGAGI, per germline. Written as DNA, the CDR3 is TGTGCCAGCAGTTACTCCCGACGGGTTGAAGCTTTCTTT. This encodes CASSYSRRVEAFF.

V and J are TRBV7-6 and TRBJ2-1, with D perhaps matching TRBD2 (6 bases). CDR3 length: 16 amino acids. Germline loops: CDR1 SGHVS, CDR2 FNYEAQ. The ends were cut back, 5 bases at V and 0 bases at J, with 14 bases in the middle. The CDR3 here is CASSRGLGGSYNEQFF. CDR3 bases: TGTGCCAGCAGCCGTGGACTGGGAGGCTCCTACAATGAGCAGTTCTTC.

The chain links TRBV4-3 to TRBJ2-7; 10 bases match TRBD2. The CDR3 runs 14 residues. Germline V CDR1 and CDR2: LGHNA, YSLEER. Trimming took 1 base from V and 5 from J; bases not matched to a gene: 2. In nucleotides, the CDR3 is TGCGCCAGCAGCCAAGCTAGCGGGAGCAACGAGCAGTACTTC. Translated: CASSQASGSNEQYF.

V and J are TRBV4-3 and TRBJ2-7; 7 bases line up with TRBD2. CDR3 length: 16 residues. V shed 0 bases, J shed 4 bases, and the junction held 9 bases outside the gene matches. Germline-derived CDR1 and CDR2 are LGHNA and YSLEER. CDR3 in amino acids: CASSQDFPGLTYEQYF. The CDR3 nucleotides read TGCGCCAGCAGCCAAGACTTCCCGGGACTAACATACGAGCAGTACTTC.

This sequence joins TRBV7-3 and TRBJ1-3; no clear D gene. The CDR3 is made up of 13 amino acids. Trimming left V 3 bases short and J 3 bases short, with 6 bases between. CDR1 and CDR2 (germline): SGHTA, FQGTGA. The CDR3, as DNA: TGTGCCAGCAGCTTTGGCGGTGGAAACACCATATATTTT. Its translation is CASSFGGGNTIYF.

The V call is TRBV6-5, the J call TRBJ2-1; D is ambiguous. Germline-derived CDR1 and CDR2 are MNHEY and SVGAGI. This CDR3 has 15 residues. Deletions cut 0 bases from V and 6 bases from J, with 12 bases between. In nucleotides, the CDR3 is TGTGCCAGCAGTTACTCTTCCGGGTACCTCAATGAGCAGTTCTTC. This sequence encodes CASSYSSGYLNEQFF.

CDR3 nucleotide sequence: TGCGCCAGCAGCTTCCCCGGACAGGGACCTTTATATGGCTACACCTTC. Translating it yields CASSFPGQGPLYGYTF. The chain has TRBV5-1 and TRBJ1-2, with 8 bases identical to TRBD1. V trimming: 2 bases; J trimming: 5 bases; junction bases outside the gene matches: 11. There are 16 residues in the CDR3. Germline V CDR1 and CDR2: SGHRS, YFSETQ.

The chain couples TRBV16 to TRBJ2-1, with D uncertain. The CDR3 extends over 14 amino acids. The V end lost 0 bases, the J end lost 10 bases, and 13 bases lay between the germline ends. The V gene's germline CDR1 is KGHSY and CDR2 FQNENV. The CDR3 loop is CASSQSPPSVEQFF. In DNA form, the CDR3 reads TGTGCCAGCAGCCAATCCCCCCCATCAGTAGAGCAGTTCTTC.

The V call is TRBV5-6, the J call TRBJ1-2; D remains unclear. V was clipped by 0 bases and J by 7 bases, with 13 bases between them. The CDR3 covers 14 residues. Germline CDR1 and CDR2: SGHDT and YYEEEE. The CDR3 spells CASSLEFLAVGYTF. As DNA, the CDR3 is TGTGCCAGCAGCTTGGAATTTTTGGCCGTTGGCTACACCTTC.

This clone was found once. Here the CDR3 DNA reads TGTGCCAGCGGCGTCTACGAGCAGTACTTC. Translating it yields CASGVYEQYF. The chain is built from TRBV6-5 and TRBJ2-7; no clear D gene. The CDR3 loop spans 10 amino acids. Germline V gene data show CDR1 as MNHEY and CDR2 as SVGAGI. Trimming removed 8 bases at V and 3 bases at J, with 5 bases between.

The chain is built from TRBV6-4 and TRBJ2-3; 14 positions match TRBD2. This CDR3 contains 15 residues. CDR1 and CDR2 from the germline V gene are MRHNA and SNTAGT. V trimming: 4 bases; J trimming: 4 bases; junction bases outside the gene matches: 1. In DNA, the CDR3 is TGTGCCAGCAGTGGACTAGCGGGAGGGCCAGATACGCAGTATTTT. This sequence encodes CASSGLAGGPDTQYF.

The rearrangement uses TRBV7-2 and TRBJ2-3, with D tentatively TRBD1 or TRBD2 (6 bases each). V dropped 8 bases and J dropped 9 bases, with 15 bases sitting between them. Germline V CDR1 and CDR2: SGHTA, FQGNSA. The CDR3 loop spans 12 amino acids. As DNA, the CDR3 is TGTGCCAGCGGGACTGGAGGGGGGACGCAGTATTTT. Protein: CASGTGGGTQYF.

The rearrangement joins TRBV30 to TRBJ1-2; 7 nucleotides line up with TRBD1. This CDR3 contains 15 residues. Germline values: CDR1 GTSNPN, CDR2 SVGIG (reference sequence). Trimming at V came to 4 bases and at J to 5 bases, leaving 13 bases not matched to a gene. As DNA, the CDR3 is TGTGCCTGGAAAAACATTTCCGGGACAGTTTATGGCTACACCTTC. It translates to CAWKNISGTVYGYTF. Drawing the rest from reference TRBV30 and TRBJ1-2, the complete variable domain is SQTIHQWPATLVQPVGSPLSLECTVEGTSNPNLYWYRQAAGRGLQLLFYSVGIGQISSEVPQNLSASRPQDRQFILSSKKLLLSDSGFYLCAWKNISGTVYGYTFGSGTRLTVV.

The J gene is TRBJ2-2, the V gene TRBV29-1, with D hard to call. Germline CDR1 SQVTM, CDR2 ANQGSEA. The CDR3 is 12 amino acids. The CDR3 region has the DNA TGCAGTCAACAAGAGAACACCGGGGAGCTGTTTTTT. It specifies CSQQENTGELFF.

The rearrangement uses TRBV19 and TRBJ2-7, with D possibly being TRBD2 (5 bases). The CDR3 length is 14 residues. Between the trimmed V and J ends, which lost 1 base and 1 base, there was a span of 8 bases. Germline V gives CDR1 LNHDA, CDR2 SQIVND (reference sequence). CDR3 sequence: CASSIGRGSYEQYF. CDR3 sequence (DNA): TGTGCCAGTAGTATAGGACGGGGTTCCTACGAGCAGTACTTC.

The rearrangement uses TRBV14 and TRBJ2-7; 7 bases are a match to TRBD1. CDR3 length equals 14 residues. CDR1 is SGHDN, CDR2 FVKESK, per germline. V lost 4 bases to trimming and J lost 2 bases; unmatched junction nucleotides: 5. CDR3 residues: CASSPDRYTYEQYF. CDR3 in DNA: TGTGCCAGCAGCCCGGACAGGTACACCTACGAGCAGTACTTC.

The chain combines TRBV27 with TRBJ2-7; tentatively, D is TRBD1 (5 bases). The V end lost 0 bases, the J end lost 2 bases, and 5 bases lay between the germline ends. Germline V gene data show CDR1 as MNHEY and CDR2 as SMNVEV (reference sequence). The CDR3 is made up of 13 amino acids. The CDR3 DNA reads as TGTGCCAGCAGTTTATCCAGGGCCTACGAGCAGTACTTC. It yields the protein CASSLSRAYEQYF.

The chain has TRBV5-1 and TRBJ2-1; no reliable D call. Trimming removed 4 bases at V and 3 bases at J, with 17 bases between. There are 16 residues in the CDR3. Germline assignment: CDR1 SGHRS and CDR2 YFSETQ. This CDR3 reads CASSADLQNHYNEQFF. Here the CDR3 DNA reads TGCGCCAGCAGCGCAGACTTACAGAACCACTACAATGAGCAGTTCTTC.

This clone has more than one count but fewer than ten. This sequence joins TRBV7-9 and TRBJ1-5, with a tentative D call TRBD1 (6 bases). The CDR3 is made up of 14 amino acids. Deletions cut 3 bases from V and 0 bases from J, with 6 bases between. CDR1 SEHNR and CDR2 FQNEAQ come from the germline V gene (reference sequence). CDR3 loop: CASSLDSSNQPQHF. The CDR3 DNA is TGTGCCAGCAGCTTGGACAGTAGCAATCAGCCCCAGCATTTT.

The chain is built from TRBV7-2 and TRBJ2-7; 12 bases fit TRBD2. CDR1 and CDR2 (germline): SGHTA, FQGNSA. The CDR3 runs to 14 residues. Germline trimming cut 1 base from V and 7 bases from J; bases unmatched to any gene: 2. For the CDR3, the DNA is TGTGCCAGCAGCTTAGTAGGACTAGCGGGAGAGCAGTACTTC. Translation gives CASSLVGLAGEQYF.